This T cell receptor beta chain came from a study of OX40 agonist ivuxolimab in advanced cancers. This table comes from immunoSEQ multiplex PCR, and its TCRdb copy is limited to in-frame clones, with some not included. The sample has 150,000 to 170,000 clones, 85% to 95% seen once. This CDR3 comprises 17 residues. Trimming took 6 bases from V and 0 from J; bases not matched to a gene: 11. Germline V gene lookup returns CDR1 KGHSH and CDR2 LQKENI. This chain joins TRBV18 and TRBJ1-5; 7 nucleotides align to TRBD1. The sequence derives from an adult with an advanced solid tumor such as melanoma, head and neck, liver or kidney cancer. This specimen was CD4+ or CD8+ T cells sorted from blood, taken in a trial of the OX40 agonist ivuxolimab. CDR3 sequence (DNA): TGTGCCAGCTCGGGTCAAGACAGGGCGTATAGCAATCAGCCCCAGCATTTT. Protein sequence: CASSGQDRAYSNQPQHF.